The clone carrying this T cell receptor (beta chain) was observed at least ten times. The data stem from a study of tumor and adjacent non-tumor tissue in lung cancer. About the study: Histology: about a dozen adenocarcinoma, a couple of squamous cell carcinoma, 1 small cell lung cancer. Patients were aged roughly 31 to 76, approximately ten men and 5 women, stage I to III. Around 4.2 million productive TCRbeta reads were obtained per sample on average.

This sample's RNA came from whole unsorted tissue. Distant lung tissue was collected more than 3 cm away from the tumor edge. Trimming removed 4 bases from V and 6 bases from J, with 10 bases in between. Germline CDR1 is MNHNS and CDR2 is SASEGT. This CDR3 spans 13 amino acids. A modified ARM-PCR protocol with three rounds of nested PCR amplified TCRbeta. TCRdb re-analysed the multiplex PCR reads in MiXCR, keeping a single row per CDR3 protein. The sample includes tens of thousands of distinct CDR3 sequences, approximately 71% of them seen just once. Sequencing was carried out using distant non-tumor lung tissue. This clonotype was sampled from a woman in her fifties or sixties with non-small cell lung cancer. The J gene is TRBJ1-5, the V gene TRBV6-1; D gene ambiguous. CDR3 coding DNA: TGTGCCAGCAGTGCTGGGTCGGGTCAGCCCCAGCATTTT. Translating it yields CASSAGSGQPQHF.